These 25 T cell receptor beta chains originate from one sample sequenced in a study of beta chain features in type 1 diabetes. Notes on the study in general: Significant though moderate, a shortening of TCRB CDR3s appeared in all four CD4+ subsets of Type 1 diabetes patients.

The antigens for these receptors are not known. Sequencing targeted expressed TCRB transcripts, as all isolated RNA had been reverse transcribed. Profiled with immunoSEQ multiplex PCR; TCRdb holds only in-frame clones, not every one. The table has about 660,000 clones, around 15% seen once. Sequenced material: naive CD4+ T cells from blood. All receptors derive from a young man with type 1 diabetes.

This clone came up a few times. The chain has TRBV30 and TRBJ2-7, with D unresolved. The CDR3 is made up of 13 amino acids. Deletions cut 0 bases from V and 6 bases from J, with 12 bases between. Germline assignment: CDR1 GTSNPN and CDR2 SVGIG (reference sequence). The CDR3 protein is CAWSVLPSIEQYF. CDR3 coding DNA: TGTGCCTGGAGTGTACTGCCCTCCATCGAGCAGTACTTC.

This clone was recorded a few times. The V gene is TRBV7-2, the J gene TRBJ2-6, with 7 positions matching TRBD1. The germline CDR1 and CDR2 sequences are SGHTA and FQGNSA. The CDR3 is 18 residues long. The V and J ends lost 6 bases and 0 bases, in that order; junction bases with no gene match: 11. The CDR3 loop reads CASSFRGQRASGANVLTF. CDR3 sequence (DNA): TGTGCCAGCAGTTTTAGGGGACAGAGGGCCTCTGGGGCCAACGTCCTGACTTTC. The variable domain in full, completed from reference TRBV7-2 and TRBJ2-6, reads GAGVSQSPSNKVTEKGKDVELRCDPISGHTALYWYRQSLGQGLEFLIYFQGNSAPDKSGLPSDRFSAERTGGSVSTLTIQRTQQEDSAVYLCASSFRGQRASGANVLTFGAGSRLTVL.

The V call is TRBV19, the J call TRBJ1-1; 11 bases line up with TRBD1. Per germline, CDR1 LNHDA and CDR2 SQIVND (reference sequence). The CDR3 is made up of 15 amino acids. V trimming: 8 bases; J trimming: 3 bases; junction bases outside the gene matches: 8. Here the CDR3 DNA reads TGTGCCAGTTCCGGGACAGGGGGTAAGGACACTGAAGCTTTCTTT. Protein sequence: CASSGTGGKDTEAFF.

In this sample, this clone turned up a few times. The junction differs from germline at one of its ends, possibly a read error. The CDR3 reads CASSQETGDGEIF. CDR3 coding DNA: TGCGCCAGCAGCCAAGAGACAGGGGACGGTGAGATCTTC. This sequence joins TRBV4-3 and TRBJ2-1; 8 bases are shared with TRBD1. The CDR3 is 13 residues long. Germline V gene sequence: CDR1 LGHNA, CDR2 YSLEER.

The chain is built from TRBV29-1 and TRBJ2-1, with 8 bases that match TRBD1. The junction had 7 bases not matched to a gene; V was cut back by 5 bases and J by 4 bases. This CDR3 spans 14 amino acids. Germline values: CDR1 SQVTM, CDR2 ANQGSEA. The CDR3 DNA reads as TGCAGCGTTCTGGGACAGGTGATTTACAATGAGCAGTTCTTC. This gives the protein CSVLGQVIYNEQFF.

The chain has TRBV6-6 and TRBJ2-3; TRBD2 might be the D (6 bases). Germline CDR1 and CDR2: MNHNY and SVGAGI (reference sequence). The ends were cut back, 8 bases at V and 2 bases at J, with 17 bases in the middle. The CDR3 has 15 residues. In DNA form, the CDR3 reads TGTGCCAGCTTTTTCGGAGGGCCGGTCACAGATACGCAGTATTTT. Residues: CASFFGGPVTDTQYF.

The rearrangement links TRBV29-1 to TRBJ1-2, with D maybe TRBD1 (5 bases). Germline values: CDR1 SQVTM, CDR2 ANQGSEA. This CDR3 contains 13 residues. Trimming left V 8 bases short and J 4 bases short, with 17 bases between. This CDR3 reads CSFRGTDFYGYTF. The CDR3 coding sequence is TGCAGCTTCCGAGGGACGGACTTCTATGGCTACACCTTC. The full variable domain, its missing parts supplied by reference TRBV29-1 and TRBJ1-2, is SAVISQKPSRDICQRGTSLTIQCQVDSQVTMMFWYRQQPGQSLTLIATANQGSEATYESGFVIDKFPISRPNLTFSTLTVSNMSPEDSSIYLCSFRGTDFYGYTFGSGTRLTVV.

The chain combines TRBV7-2 with TRBJ1-2, with TRBD1 matching 7 bases. Germline V gives CDR1 SGHTA, CDR2 FQGNSA. The CDR3 has 14 residues. The ends lost 7 bases at V and 2 bases at J; junction bases unmatched: 7. The CDR3 is CASTKDRFNYGYTF. The CDR3, as DNA: TGTGCCAGCACCAAGGACAGGTTCAACTATGGCTACACCTTC.

In its sample, this clone was seen a few times. The CDR3 DNA follows: TGTGCCAGCAGCCCGGGACTAGCGGGTAGAGATACGCAGTATTTT. Translating it yields CASSPGLAGRDTQYF. V gene TRBV7-2 combines with J gene TRBJ2-3; 12 nucleotides align to TRBD2. V gave up 5 bases and J gave up 5 bases; unmatched junction bases: 5. CDR1 and CDR2 (germline): SGHTA, FQGNSA. The CDR3 sequence is 15 residues long.

The V and J genes are TRBV19 and TRBJ2-2, with D perhaps TRBD1 or TRBD2 (5 bases each). Trimming took 3 bases from V and 0 from J, leaving 8 bases between them. This CDR3 comprises 15 residues. Germline-derived CDR1 and CDR2 are LNHDA and SQIVND (reference sequence). CDR3 bases: TGTGCCAGTAGTATGAGGGGTGCGAACACCGGGGAGCTGTTTTTT. Translating gives CASSMRGANTGELFF.

This rearrangement joins TRBV7-8 to TRBJ1-1, with D tentatively TRBD1 (6 bases). With 5 bases removed from V and 8 bases from J, the gap between germline ends came to 15 bases. There are 13 residues in the CDR3. Germline V CDR1 and CDR2: SGHVS, FQNEAQ. The CDR3 nucleotides read TGTGCCAGCAGCCTAAAACTCGACAGGGAAGCTTTCTTT. Its translation: CASSLKLDREAFF.

The chain carries TRBV30 and TRBJ1-2; D perhaps matches TRBD1 (5 bases). The CDR3 extends over 19 amino acids. Per germline, CDR1 GTSNPN and CDR2 SVGIG (reference sequence). The V gene lost 5 bases and the J gene lost 1 base, with 29 bases spanning the gap. The CDR3: CAWWDSNRGRGAGNYGYTF. CDR3 bases: TGTGCCTGGTGGGACTCCAACCGGGGGAGGGGTGCCGGTAACTATGGCTACACCTTC.

This clone was detected a few times. This chain links TRBV5-1 with TRBJ1-5, with 7 nucleotides matching TRBD1. J was trimmed by 7 bases and V by 4 bases; bases with no gene match: 8. The CDR3 covers 14 residues. Germline CDR1 and CDR2: SGHRS and YFSETQ. The DNA for the CDR3 is TGCGCCAGCAGCCCCGGACAGGAGGGACAGCCCCAGCATTTT. Encoded protein: CASSPGQEGQPQHF.

The chain has TRBV11-2 and TRBJ2-4; D is ambiguous. Per germline, CDR1 SGHAT and CDR2 FQNNGV. This CDR3 contains 15 residues. Trimming took off 5 bases at V and 0 bases at J, with 11 bases between the two ends. The CDR3 is CASSTWGLAKNIQYF. Here the CDR3 DNA reads TGTGCCAGCAGCACGTGGGGATTAGCCAAAAACATTCAGTACTTC. Combining the CDR3 with reference TRBV11-2 and TRBJ2-4 gives the whole variable domain EAGVAQSPRYKIIEKRQSVAFWCNPISGHATLYWYQQILGQGPKLLIQFQNNGVVDDSQLPKDRFSAERLKGVDSTLKIQPAKLEDSAVYLCASSTWGLAKNIQYFGAGTRLSVL.

The genes are TRBV29-1 and TRBJ2-7, with TRBD1 as a possible D gene (6 bases). CDR3 length: 12 amino acids. Trimming pared 6 bases from V and 3 bases from J, leaving 12 bases between. CDR1 is SQVTM, CDR2 ANQGSEA, per germline. In DNA form, the CDR3 reads TGCAGCGTACTCGGACAGCGCTACGAGCAGTACTTC. It encodes CSVLGQRYEQYF.

The genes are TRBV5-6 and TRBJ2-7; maybe TRBD1 (5 bases). V was clipped by 5 bases and J by 5 bases, with 11 bases between them. CDR1 SGHDT and CDR2 YYEEEE come from the germline V gene. The length of the CDR3 is 12 residues. CDR3 sequence (DNA): TGTGCCAGCAGTTTGACAGTCCACGAGCAGTACTTC. Its translation: CASSLTVHEQYF.

The V call is TRBV7-9, the J call TRBJ1-5; D might be TRBD1 (6 bases). Trimming pared 5 bases from V and 7 bases from J, leaving 15 bases between. This CDR3 spans 14 amino acids. Germline-derived CDR1 and CDR2 are SEHNR and FQNEAQ (reference sequence). The CDR3 DNA is TGTGCCAGCAGCCCCACAGGGTCGGGGCAGCCCCAGCATTTT. Its protein is CASSPTGSGQPQHF.

Only a few counts were recorded for this clone. This chain uses TRBV7-2 with TRBJ2-2; 10 bases match TRBD1. J was trimmed by 5 bases and V by 6 bases; bases with no gene match: 6. CDR3 length: 15 residues. Germline values: CDR1 SGHTA, CDR2 FQGNSA. CDR3 region: CASRPGQGITGELFF. In DNA, the CDR3 is TGTGCCAGCAGACCGGGACAGGGGATTACCGGGGAGCTGTTTTTT.

This clone was counted a few times. The chain employs TRBV30 and TRBJ1-2; 7 bases line up with TRBD1. This CDR3 region has 14 residues. With V trimmed by 4 bases and J by 1 base, 6 bases remained unmatched. The germline V gene encodes CDR1 GTSNPN and CDR2 SVGIG (reference sequence). CDR3 nucleotide sequence: TGTGCCTGGACCTCGGGACAGAGTAACTATGGCTACACCTTC. Its protein is CAWTSGQSNYGYTF. Variable domain in full (rest from reference TRBV30 and TRBJ1-2): SQTIHQWPATLVQPVGSPLSLECTVEGTSNPNLYWYRQAAGRGLQLLFYSVGIGQISSEVPQNLSASRPQDRQFILSSKKLLLSDSGFYLCAWTSGQSNYGYTFGSGTRLTVV.

This sequence joins TRBV6-1 and TRBJ2-1; possible D gene TRBD2, 7 bases. With 7 bases removed from V and 7 bases from J, the gap between germline ends came to 20 bases. Germline V gene lookup returns CDR1 MNHNS and CDR2 SASEGT. This CDR3 is built from 15 residues. The CDR3 reads CASTDLREGENEQFF. CDR3 nucleotides: TGTGCCAGCACCGACCTGAGGGAGGGGGAGAATGAGCAGTTCTTC.

This clone has just one count. V gene TRBV5-4 combines with J gene TRBJ2-7; TRBD1 matches at 8 bases. CDR1 is SGHNT, CDR2 YYREEE, per germline (reference sequence). This CDR3 has 14 residues. With V trimmed by 4 bases and J by 4 bases, 7 bases remained unmatched. The CDR3 sequence: CASSDGQGFYEQYF. For the CDR3, the DNA is TGTGCCAGCAGCGACGGACAGGGATTTTACGAGCAGTACTTC.

The rearrangement joins TRBV9 to TRBJ2-2; 7 bases line up with TRBD2. Germline CDR1 and CDR2: SGDLS and YYNGEE. The CDR3 loop spans 14 amino acids. V was clipped by 4 bases and J by 5 bases; unmatched bases: 5. The CDR3 is CASSLGGATGELFF. The CDR3 nucleotides are TGTGCCAGCAGCTTGGGAGGGGCGACCGGGGAGCTGTTTTTT.

The rearrangement links TRBV6-5 to TRBJ1-1; 11 bases line up with TRBD1. Germline lookup yields CDR1 MNHEY and CDR2 SVGAGI. J was trimmed by 4 bases and V by 6 bases; bases with no gene match: 7. The CDR3 totals 15 residues. The CDR3 spells CASSGSGTGGTEAFF. The CDR3 DNA is TGTGCCAGCAGCGGGTCCGGGACAGGGGGCACTGAAGCTTTCTTT.

This chain uses TRBV15 with TRBJ2-1; 9 bases agree with TRBD1. The CDR3 spans 17 residues. Per germline, CDR1 LNHNV and CDR2 YYDKDF (reference sequence). The ends lost 0 bases at V and 3 bases at J; junction bases unmatched: 6. The CDR3 spells CATSRDLGTGLYNEQFF. DNA for the CDR3: TGTGCCACCAGCAGAGATTTAGGGACAGGGCTCTACAATGAGCAGTTCTTC.

The chain combines TRBV29-1 with TRBJ2-6; 8 bases map to TRBD1. The CDR3 loop spans 16 amino acids. Germline V gene lookup returns CDR1 SQVTM and CDR2 ANQGSEA. Unmatched junction bases numbered 8, after V lost 7 bases and J lost 0 bases. CDR3: CSAWTGSLSGANVLTF. CDR3 nucleotide sequence: TGCAGCGCGTGGACAGGGTCTCTCTCTGGGGCCAACGTCCTGACTTTC.